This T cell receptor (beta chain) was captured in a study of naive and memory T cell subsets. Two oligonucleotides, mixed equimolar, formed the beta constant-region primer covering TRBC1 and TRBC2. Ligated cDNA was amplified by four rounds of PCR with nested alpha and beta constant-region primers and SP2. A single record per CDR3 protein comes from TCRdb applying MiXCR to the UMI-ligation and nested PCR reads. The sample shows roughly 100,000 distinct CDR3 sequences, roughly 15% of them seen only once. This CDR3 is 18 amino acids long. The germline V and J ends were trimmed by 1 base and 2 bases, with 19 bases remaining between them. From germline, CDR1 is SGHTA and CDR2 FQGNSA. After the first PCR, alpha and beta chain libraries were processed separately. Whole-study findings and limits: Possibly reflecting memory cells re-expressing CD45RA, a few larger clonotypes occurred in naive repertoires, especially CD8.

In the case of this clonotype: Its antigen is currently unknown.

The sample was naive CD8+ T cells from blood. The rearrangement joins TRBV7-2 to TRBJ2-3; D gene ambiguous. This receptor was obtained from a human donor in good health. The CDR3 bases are TGTGCCAGCAGCTTAGAAGGGTCGGGCTCCCATTACACAGATACGCAGTATTTT. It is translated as CASSLEGSGSHYTDTQYF. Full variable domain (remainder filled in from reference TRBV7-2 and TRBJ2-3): GAGVSQSPSNKVTEKGKDVELRCDPISGHTALYWYRQSLGQGLEFLIYFQGNSAPDKSGLPSDRFSAERTGGSVSTLTIQRTQQEDSAVYLCASSLEGSGSHYTDTQYFGPGTRLTVL.